This TCR beta chain is from a study of early T cells in non-severe SARS-CoV-2 infection. Overall study: Investigators sequenced bulk RNA drawn from unsorted whole blood, and chains remained unpaired. Study results and limitations: VDJdb-based matching was biased toward anti-spike CD8 responses and missed private and CD4 specificities.

Unique molecular identifiers tagged individual cDNA molecules. TCRdb processed the 5' RACE reads anew with MiXCR; each CDR3 protein has one entry. The repertoire includes 70,000 to 85,000 distinct CDR3 sequences, roughly an eighth of them detected once, and about 2.7% sits in the top ten. V trimming: 2 bases; J trimming: 5 bases; junction bases outside the gene matches: 2. This CDR3 is built from 13 residues. This clonotype occurred many times. The antigen remains unidentified. V usage is TRBV12-3 or TRBV12-4 and J usage is TRBJ1-1; TRBD1 agrees at 7 bases. This clonotype was obtained from an adult who was a healthcare worker with PCR-confirmed SARS-CoV-2 infection or an uninfected control (not recorded which). Input material: whole blood. The CDR3 DNA reads as TGTGCCAGCAGTTTATCCAGGGGGACTGAAGCTTTCTTT. It translates to CASSLSRGTEAFF.